The 6 T cell receptor beta chains below were found in one sample sequenced in a study of T cells expressing NK-cell markers. With the 5' RACE reads reprocessed, TCRdb shows one record per CDR3 protein and no DNA. The sample holds around 550,000 distinct CDR3 sequences. Material: blood T cells: a sorted CD56 or NKG2C T cell subset, CD4+ or CD8+ T cells, or bulk PBMC T cells (not recorded which). The receptors here all came from a man aged 18 to 30 in good health.

The chain couples TRBV4-3 to TRBJ2-1; the TRBD2 assignment by TCRdb is unverifiable without DNA. Germline assignment: CDR1 LGHNA and CDR2 YSLEER. The CDR3 length is 18 residues. The CDR3 sequence: CASSQEWRLAGVYNEQFF.

The chain recombines TRBV5-5 with TRBJ2-5. Germline loops: CDR1 SGHKS, CDR2 YYEKEE (reference sequence). CDR3 length: 13 amino acids. The CDR3 region is CASSLGHRETQYF. Drawing the rest from reference TRBV5-5 and TRBJ2-5, the complete variable domain is DAGVTQSPTHLIKTRGQQVTLRCSPISGHKSVSWYQQVLGQGPQFIFQYYEKEERGRGNFPDRFSARQFPNYSSELNVNALLLGDSALYLCASSLGHRETQYFGPGTRLLVL.

The chain employs TRBV5-1 and TRBJ1-6; TCRdb reports TRBD1, a call that lacks DNA to check it against. Germline values: CDR1 SGHRS, CDR2 YFSETQ. The CDR3 runs 14 residues. CDR3 loop: CASSLASVRGALHF. Looking up the rest from reference TRBV5-1 and TRBJ1-6 gives the full variable domain: KAGVTQTPRYLIKTRGQQVTLSCSPISGHRSVSWYQQTPGQGLQFLFEYFSETQRNKGNFPGRFSGRQFSNSRSEMNVSTLELGDSALYLCASSLASVRGALHFGNGTRLTVT.

The rearrangement links TRBV5-1 to TRBJ1-6; as DNA is missing, the TRBD1 call by TCRdb cannot be tested. The germline V gene encodes CDR1 SGHRS and CDR2 YFSETQ. This CDR3 has 15 residues. This chain's CDR3 is CASSLTTGLYSPLHF.

The chain uses TRBV29-1 and TRBJ2-7; the D call of TRBD1 rests on TCRdb alone, since no DNA is present to check it. Germline lookup yields CDR1 SQVTM and CDR2 ANQGSEA. This CDR3 is built from 13 residues. CDR3 in amino acids: CSVESGGSYEQYF.

The chain is built from TRBV12-3 or TRBV12-4 and TRBJ2-5; the D call from TCRdb, TRBD2, cannot be confirmed without DNA. The CDR3 covers 15 residues. The CDR3 loop is CASRDSGIIGETQYF.